Shown below are 16 T cell receptor beta chains from a single sample sequenced in a study of T cells after yellow fever vaccination. TCRdb ran MiXCR on the 5' RACE reads and lists one entry per CDR3 protein. The sample lists a few hundred thousand distinct CDR3 sequences, about 4% seen once, with approximately 25% in the top ten. Sequencing used PBMCs, obtained 5 days after the yellow fever booster vaccination. These receptor sequences come from a man between 18 and 35 years old who received the YFV17D yellow fever vaccine.

There are many counts of this clonotype. The rearrangement uses TRBV4-1 and TRBJ2-3; the match to TRBD1 covers 9 bases. Unmatched junction bases numbered 3, after V lost 1 base and J lost 4 bases. The CDR3 totals 15 residues. The germline V gene has CDR1 MGHRA and CDR2 YSYEKL. CDR3 in DNA: TGCGCCAGCAGCCAAGGACAGGGGGTACCAGATACGCAGTATTTT. Its protein product is CASSQGQGVPDTQYF.

This clonotype was recorded many times. The rearrangement joins TRBV12-3 or TRBV12-4 to TRBJ2-2; 9 bases map to TRBD2. V was pared by 3 bases and J by 0 bases, with 5 bases of the junction left unmatched. This CDR3 region has 17 residues. The CDR3 is CASSFSSGVPNTGELFF. CDR3 in DNA: TGTGCCAGCAGTTTCTCTAGCGGGGTACCGAACACCGGGGAGCTGTTTTTT.

This clonotype was recorded at least ten times. The rearrangement links TRBV4-1 to TRBJ1-4; 9 bases align to TRBD1. The CDR3 is 18 amino acids. The junction had 14 bases not matched to a gene; V was cut back by 1 base and J by 8 bases. Per the germline V gene, CDR1 is MGHRA and CDR2 is YSYEKL. CDR3 protein: CASSQVPYKQGAGEKLFF. CDR3 nucleotides: TGCGCCAGCAGCCAAGTCCCTTATAAACAGGGGGCAGGGGAAAAACTGTTTTTT.

The genes are TRBV5-1 and TRBJ1-2, with D perhaps matching TRBD1 (6 bases). This CDR3 spans 14 amino acids. Germline CDR1 SGHRS, CDR2 YFSETQ. V lost 0 bases to trimming and J lost 2 bases, with 8 bases between them. CDR3 bases: TGCGCCAGCAGCTTGGAGACAGGAAACTATGGCTACACCTTC. Protein sequence: CASSLETGNYGYTF.

The chain uses TRBV5-1 and TRBJ2-5; TRBD2 aligns across 10 bases. The CDR3 is 15 residues long. Germline CDR1 SGHRS, CDR2 YFSETQ. The trim removed 4 bases at V and 4 bases at J, leaving 7 bases unmatched. CDR3 region: CASSSGGVGGETQYF. The CDR3 DNA is TGCGCCAGCAGCAGCGGGGGGGTTGGCGGAGAGACCCAGTACTTC. The full variable domain, rest sourced from reference TRBV5-1 and TRBJ2-5, is KAGVTQTPRYLIKTRGQQVTLSCSPISGHRSVSWYQQTPGQGLQFLFEYFSETQRNKGNFPGRFSGRQFSNSRSEMNVSTLELGDSALYLCASSSGGVGGETQYFGPGTRLLVL.

The chain employs TRBV5-8 and TRBJ2-2; a possible D gene is TRBD1 (6 bases). The V end was cut by 0 bases, the J end by 3 bases, with 12 bases between. The CDR3 has 16 amino acids. Looked up from germline, CDR1 is SGHTS and CDR2 is YDEGEE. The CDR3 DNA reads TGTGCCAGCAGCTTGGGTGCGGACAGCTACACCGGGGAGCTGTTTTTT. Translating it yields CASSLGADSYTGELFF. Supplemented by reference TRBV5-8 and TRBJ2-2, the full variable domain reads EAGVTQSPTHLIKTRGQQATLRCSPISGHTSVYWYQQALGLGLQFLLWYDEGEERNRGNFPPRFSGRQFPNYSSELNVNALELEDSALYLCASSLGADSYTGELFFGEGSRLTVL.

A few counts support this clonotype. This chain uses TRBV5-1 with TRBJ1-1, with D perhaps matching TRBD1 (5 bases). This CDR3 has 14 residues. Trimming took 0 bases from V and 3 from J, leaving 9 bases between them. Germline-derived CDR1 and CDR2 are SGHRS and YFSETQ. The CDR3 sequence: CASSLGGSDTEAFF. The CDR3 nucleotides read TGCGCCAGCAGCTTGGGGGGCTCGGACACTGAAGCTTTCTTT.

This clonotype was seen only a few times. The chain is built from TRBV5-1 and TRBJ2-7, with TRBD1 identical over 8 bases. This CDR3 comprises 15 residues. The ends lost 0 bases at V and 1 base at J; junction bases unmatched: 3. The germline V gene encodes CDR1 SGHRS and CDR2 YFSETQ. Written as DNA, the CDR3 is TGCGCCAGCAGCTTGGGGCAGGGGGCTTCCTACGAGCAGTACGTC. Protein product: CASSLGQGASYEQYV.

This clonotype has just a few counts. This sequence joins TRBV20-1 and TRBJ2-2; possibly TRBD1 or TRBD2 for D (5 bases each). Germline values: CDR1 DFQATT, CDR2 SNEGSKA (reference sequence). V lost 6 bases and J lost 2, with 16 bases in between. CDR3 length equals 15 residues. The CDR3 loop is CSAPAEGRNTGELFF. The CDR3 nucleotides are TGCAGTGCCCCGGCCGAGGGGCGAAACACCGGGGAGCTGTTTTTT.

This chain links TRBV20-1 with TRBJ1-4; D is undetermined. Germline V CDR1 and CDR2: DFQATT, SNEGSKA (reference sequence). Trimming removed 5 bases from V and 5 bases from J, with 12 bases in between. The length of the CDR3 is 13 residues. As DNA, the CDR3 is TGCAGTGCTCCCGACATGCGAAATGAAAAACTGTTTTTT. This encodes CSAPDMRNEKLFF.

The chain combines TRBV11-2 with TRBJ2-7; 8 bases fit TRBD1. The germline CDR1 and CDR2 sequences are SGHAT and FQNNGV. The CDR3 contains 16 residues. V lost 3 bases, J lost 3 bases, and 10 bases stayed unmatched. CDR3 in amino acids: CASSFGQGRNGYEQYV. In DNA form, the CDR3 reads TGTGCCAGCAGCTTTGGACAGGGCCGAAATGGCTACGAGCAGTACGTC.

The chain has TRBV5-5 and TRBJ2-7, with D perhaps matching TRBD1 (5 bases). This CDR3 is 14 amino acids long. The V end was cut by 3 bases, the J end by 1 base, with 11 bases between. Germline assignment: CDR1 SGHKS and CDR2 YYEKEE (reference sequence). The CDR3, as DNA: TGTGCCAGCAGCTATCGACAGATATCCTACGAGCAGTACGTC. Amino acids: CASSYRQISYEQYV.

This clonotype occurred a few times. The chain carries TRBV10-3 and TRBJ1-4; 8 positions match TRBD1. CDR1 and CDR2 (germline): ENHRY, SYGVKD. With V trimmed by 10 bases and J by 7 bases, 8 bases remained unmatched. This CDR3 has 13 amino acids. DNA for the CDR3: TGTGCCACCAAGACAGGGGACCGTGAAAAACTGTTTTTT. It codes for CATKTGDREKLFF.

This clonotype was detected ten times or more. The V call is TRBV12-3 or TRBV12-4, the J call TRBJ2-7; 11 nucleotides agree with TRBD1. The CDR3 is 14 residues long. The junction had 2 bases not matched to a gene; V was cut back by 4 bases and J by 3 bases. CDR3 nucleotides: TGTGCCAGCAGTTCGGGGACAGGGGGCTACGAGCAGTACTTC. Its translation is CASSSGTGGYEQYF.

This clonotype was found a few times. The chain links TRBV16 to TRBJ1-1; TRBD1 matches 7 bases. After removal of 3 bases from V and 3 bases from J, the junction contained 4 bases not matched to a gene. CDR3 length: 14 residues. Germline V lookup: CDR1 KGHSY, CDR2 FQNENV. The CDR3 DNA follows: TGTGCCAGCAGCCACGTCAGGGGGGACACTGAAGCTTTCTTT. It specifies CASSHVRGDTEAFF.

The rearrangement uses TRBV5-1 and TRBJ1-4; TRBD1 might be the D (6 bases). V lost 6 bases and J 7 bases, leaving 13 bases between the germline ends. CDR1 SGHRS and CDR2 YFSETQ come from the germline V gene. The CDR3 spans 13 residues. CDR3 sequence reads: CASKVQGSEKLFF. The CDR3 DNA sequence: TGCGCCAGCAAAGTACAGGGAAGTGAAAAACTGTTTTTT.